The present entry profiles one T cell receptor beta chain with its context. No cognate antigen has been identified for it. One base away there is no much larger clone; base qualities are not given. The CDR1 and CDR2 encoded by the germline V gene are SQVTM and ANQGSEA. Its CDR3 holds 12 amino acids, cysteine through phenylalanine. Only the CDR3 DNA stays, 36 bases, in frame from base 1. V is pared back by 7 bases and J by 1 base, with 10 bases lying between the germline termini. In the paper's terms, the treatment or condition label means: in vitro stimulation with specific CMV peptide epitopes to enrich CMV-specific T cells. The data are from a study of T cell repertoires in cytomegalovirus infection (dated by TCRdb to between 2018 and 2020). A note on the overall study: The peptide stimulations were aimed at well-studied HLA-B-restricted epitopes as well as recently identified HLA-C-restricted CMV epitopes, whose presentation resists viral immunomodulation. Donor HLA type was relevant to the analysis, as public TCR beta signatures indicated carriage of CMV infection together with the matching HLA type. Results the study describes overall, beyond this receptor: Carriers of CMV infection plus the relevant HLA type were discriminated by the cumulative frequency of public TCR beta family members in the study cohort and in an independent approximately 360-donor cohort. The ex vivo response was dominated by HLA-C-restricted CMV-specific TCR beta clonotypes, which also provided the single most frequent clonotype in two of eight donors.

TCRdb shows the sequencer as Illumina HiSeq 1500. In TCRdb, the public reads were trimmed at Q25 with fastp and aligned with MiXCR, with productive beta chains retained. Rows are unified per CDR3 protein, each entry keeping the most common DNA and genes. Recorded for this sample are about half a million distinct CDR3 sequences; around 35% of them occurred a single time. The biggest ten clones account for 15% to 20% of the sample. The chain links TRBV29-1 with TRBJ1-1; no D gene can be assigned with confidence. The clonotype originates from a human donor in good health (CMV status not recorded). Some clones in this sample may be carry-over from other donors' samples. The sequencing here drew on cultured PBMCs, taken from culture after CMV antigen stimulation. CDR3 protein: CSGRRKNTEAFF. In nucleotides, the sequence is TGCAGCGGTCGCAGGAAGAACACTGAAGCTTTCTTT.